The clone carrying this T cell receptor beta chain was observed a handful of times. Its specificity is not known. The data derive from a study of post-analysis software for immune sequencing data. Turning to the study itself: Relapsing-remitting, secondary progressive and progressive-relapsing multiple sclerosis courses were included.

Findings of the study overall: Samples made in the same batch grouped tightly together by F measure. Normalized Chao1 diversity was significantly lower in multiple sclerosis patients than in controls.

Libraries were made from TCR beta cDNA, and they carried unique molecular identifiers. T cells, about 0.9 to 10 million of them, yielded roughly 470,000 cDNA molecules. TCRdb re-analysed the PCR reads in MiXCR, keeping a single row per CDR3 protein. The table includes about 770,000 distinct CDR3 sequences, approximately 44% detected once. The sequence derives from a girl aged 5 to 17 with multiple sclerosis. The material sequenced was blood.

CDR3 protein: CASSPQGSGSQFF. DNA for the CDR3: TGTGCCAGCAGCCCACAGGGTAGCGGGAGTCAGTTCTTC. This chain connects TRBV7-3 to TRBJ2-1; TRBD2 agrees at 9 bases. V shed 5 bases, J shed 13 bases, and the junction held 9 bases outside the gene matches. Per germline, CDR1 SGHTA and CDR2 FQGTGA. CDR3 size: 13 residues.